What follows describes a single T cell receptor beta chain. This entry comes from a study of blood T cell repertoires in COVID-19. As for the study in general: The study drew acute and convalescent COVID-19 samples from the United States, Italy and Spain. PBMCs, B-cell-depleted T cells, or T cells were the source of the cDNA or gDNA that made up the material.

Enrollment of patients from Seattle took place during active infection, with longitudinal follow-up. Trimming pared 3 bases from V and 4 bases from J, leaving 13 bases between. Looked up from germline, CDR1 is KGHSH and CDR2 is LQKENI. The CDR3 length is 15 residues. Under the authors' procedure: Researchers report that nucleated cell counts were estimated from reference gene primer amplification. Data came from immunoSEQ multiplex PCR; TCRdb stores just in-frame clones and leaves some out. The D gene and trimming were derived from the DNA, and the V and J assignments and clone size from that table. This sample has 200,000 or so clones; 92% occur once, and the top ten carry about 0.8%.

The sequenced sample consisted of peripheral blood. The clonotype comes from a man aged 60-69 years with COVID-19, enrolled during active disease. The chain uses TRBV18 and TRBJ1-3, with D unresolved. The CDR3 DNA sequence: TGTGCCAGCTCACCGCCCGAGGGCCTCGGAAACACCATATATTTT. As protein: CASSPPEGLGNTIYF.